Below are 13 T cell receptor beta chains sequenced from a single sample in a study of regulatory T cells in long-lasting Graves disease. The time point was: persistent/refractory GD, antithyroid drugs over 5 years with positive TRAb. PBMC-extracted RNA yielded the TCR library. For TCR beta, libraries came from iRepertoire HTBI primers and Arm-PCR of CDR3 regions. TCRdb reprocessed the multiplex PCR reads with MiXCR, giving one entry per CDR3 protein. The data hold fewer than 550,000 distinct CDR3 sequences, with about a fifth observed a single time. Sequences were derived from peripheral blood mononuclear cells (PBMCs), sampled when the disease was refractory, from a patient treated with antithyroid drugs. The receptor source for this set is a female donor with Graves disease.

In its sample, this clonotype was seen a few times. This chain links TRBV3-1 with TRBJ1-6; no definite D call. This CDR3 comprises 14 residues. V lost 1 base to trimming and J lost 5 bases, with 6 bases between them. Per germline, CDR1 LGHDT and CDR2 YNNKEL (reference sequence). CDR3 nucleotides: TGTGCCAGCAGCCAAGGCGGGAATAATTCACCCCTCCACTTT. Translated: CASSQGGNNSPLHF.

The genes are TRBV2 and TRBJ2-1; D possibly corresponds to TRBD2 (5 bases). The CDR3 has 15 residues. Trimming took 1 base from V and 10 from J, leaving 17 bases between them. Germline V lookup: CDR1 SNHLY, CDR2 FYNNEI. This CDR3 reads CASSEGGSDLYEQFF. CDR3 DNA sequence: TGTGCCAGCAGTGAAGGGGGTAGCGATCTGTACGAGCAGTTCTTC.

The genes are TRBV27 and TRBJ1-1; D unresolved. CDR1 is MNHEY and CDR2 is SMNVEV in the germline V gene (reference sequence). V was clipped by 7 bases and J by 1 base, with 10 bases between them. The CDR3 is made up of 13 amino acids. The CDR3 reads CASTNSWNTEAFF. The CDR3, as DNA: TGTGCCAGCACTAACAGTTGGAACACTGAAGCTTTCTTT.

Turning to this clonotype: This clone may be a read error of a much larger clone one base away. The chain couples TRBV20-1 to TRBJ2-5, with a tentative D call TRBD2 (5 bases). CDR1 is DFQATT, CDR2 SNEGSKA, per germline (reference sequence). This CDR3 has 13 residues. DNA for the CDR3: TGCAGTACTAGAGATTATTGGGGAGAGACCCAGTACTTC. As protein: CSTRDYWGETQYF.

This clonotype occurred once. A much more abundant neighbour one base away suggests this may be a read error. No conserved phenylalanine or tryptophan ends this CDR3, so it is likely a read error. V gene TRBV28 combines with J gene TRBJ1-6; D is perhaps TRBD1 (5 bases). V lost 6 bases and J 6 bases, leaving 12 bases between the germline ends. This CDR3 is 14 amino acids long. The germline V gene encodes CDR1 MDHEN and CDR2 SYDVKM. The CDR3 here is CASRPGGGNSPLHL. CDR3 in DNA: TGTGCCAGCAGGCCGGGGGGGGGTAATTCACCCCTCCACCTC.

This clonotype occurred many times. CDR3 sequence (DNA): TGTGCCAGCAGTTCACCGGACTCCTACGAGCAGTACTTC. It specifies CASSSPDSYEQYF. The chain combines TRBV28 with TRBJ2-7; no firm D call. The CDR3 is 13 amino acids. V lost 4 bases and J 0 bases, leaving 7 bases between the germline ends. Germline V gives CDR1 MDHEN, CDR2 SYDVKM.

This chain joins TRBV7-9 and TRBJ1-1; no definite D call. CDR3 length: 15 amino acids. V lost 1 base, J lost 0 bases, and 9 bases lay in between. The germline CDR1 and CDR2 sequences are SEHNR and FQNEAQ (reference sequence). CDR3 coding DNA: TGTGCCAGCAGCTTAGATGAACGGATGAACACTGAAGCTTTCTTT. Amino acids: CASSLDERMNTEAFF.

In this sample, this clonotype turned up a few times. The chain couples TRBV7-2 to TRBJ1-3; no clear D. Per germline, CDR1 SGHTA and CDR2 FQGNSA. CDR3 length: 16 amino acids. V was trimmed by 2 bases and J by 2 bases, leaving 13 bases between them. CDR3: CASSLFPGRTGNTIYF. The CDR3, as DNA: TGTGCCAGCAGCTTATTCCCGGGAAGGACTGGAAACACCATATATTTT.

This clonotype has just a few counts. J is TRBJ2-5 and V is TRBV12-3 or TRBV12-4, with 7 bases matching TRBD2. The junction had 10 bases not matched to a gene; V was cut back by 7 bases and J by 5 bases. This CDR3 is built from 14 residues. The chain's CDR3 is CASTLGGVSETQYF. The CDR3 DNA sequence: TGTGCCAGCACCTTGGGGGGGGTAAGCGAGACCCAGTACTTC.

With respect to this clonotype: This could be a read error, since a much larger clone is one nucleotide away. The rearrangement links TRBV12-3 or TRBV12-4 to TRBJ1-1; weak D call: TRBD1 (5 bases). The CDR3 runs to 14 residues. CDR3 sequence: CASSPLGEGIETFF. The CDR3 region has the DNA TGTGCCAGCAGTCCCTTGGGGGAAGGGATTGAAACTTTCTTT.

With respect to this clonotype: A single base separates this from a much larger clone, so it may be a read error. The CDR3 coding sequence is TGTACCAGCAGTTTCCGGGACAGGTTTTACGAGCAGTACTTC. As protein: CTSSFRDRFYEQYF. The chain recombines TRBV6-5 with TRBJ2-7; TRBD1 aligns across 8 bases. Germline CDR1 is MNHEY and CDR2 is SVGAGI. The CDR3 loop spans 14 amino acids.

This clonotype occurred a few times. The chain links TRBV6-5 to TRBJ2-7, with a possible D match to TRBD1 (5 bases). Germline-derived CDR1 and CDR2 are MNHEY and SVGAGI. The CDR3 is 16 residues long. Trimming cost V 4 bases and J 3 bases, with 19 bases left between them. The CDR3 protein is CASSSPSDMLNYEQYF. As DNA, the CDR3 is TGTGCCAGCAGTTCCCCCTCGGACATGCTAAACTACGAGCAGTACTTC.

This clonotype was counted at least ten times. V usage is TRBV20-1 and J usage is TRBJ1-2; D is perhaps TRBD1 (6 bases). Trimming stripped 3 bases from V and 7 bases from J, with 18 bases between. Germline V gene data show CDR1 as DFQATT and CDR2 as SNEGSKA (reference sequence). The CDR3 covers 14 residues. The DNA of the CDR3 is TGCAGTGCTAGCCTTGTGGGGGGCGCAGGTGGCTACACCTTC. Translating it yields CSASLVGGAGGYTF.